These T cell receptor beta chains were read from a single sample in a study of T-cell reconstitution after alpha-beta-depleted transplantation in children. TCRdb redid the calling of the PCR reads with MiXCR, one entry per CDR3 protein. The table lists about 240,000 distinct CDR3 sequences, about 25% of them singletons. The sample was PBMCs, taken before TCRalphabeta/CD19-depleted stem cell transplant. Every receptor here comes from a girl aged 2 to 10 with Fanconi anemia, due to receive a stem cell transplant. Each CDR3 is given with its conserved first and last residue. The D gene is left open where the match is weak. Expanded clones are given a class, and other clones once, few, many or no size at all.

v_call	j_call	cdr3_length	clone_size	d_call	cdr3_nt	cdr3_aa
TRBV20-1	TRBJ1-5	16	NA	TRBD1	TGCAGTGCTAGGGGGTCTGCGACAGGGGGAAATCAGCCCCATCATTTT	CSARGSATGGNQPHHF
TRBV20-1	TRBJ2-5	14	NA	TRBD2	TGCAGCAACTTAGCGGGAGGGCCGGTAGAGACCCAGTACTTC	CSNLAGGPVETQYF
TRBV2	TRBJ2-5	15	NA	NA	TGTGCCAGCAGTGAAGCGCTTCTAGGCCAAATGGCCCAGTACTTC	CASSEALLGQMAQYF
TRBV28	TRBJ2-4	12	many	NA	TGTGCCAGCAGTTTACCAGGAAACATTCAGTACTTC	CASSLPGNIQYF
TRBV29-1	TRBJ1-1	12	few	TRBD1	TGCAGCGTTGGGACAGGGACGGGTGAAGCTTTCTTT	CSVGTGTGEAFF
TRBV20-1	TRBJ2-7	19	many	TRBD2	TGCAGTGCTAGTCGCCCCGGGACTAGCGGGAGGATCCGAACCTACGAGCAGTACTTC	CSASRPGTSGRIRTYEQYF
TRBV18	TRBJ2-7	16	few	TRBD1	TGTGCCAGCTCACGGAACAGGGGATTGGAAGTAGGCGAGCAGTACTTC	CASSRNRGLEVGEQYF
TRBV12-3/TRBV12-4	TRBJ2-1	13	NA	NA	TGTGCCACGCACCGTACTTGGGGAGGTGAGCAGTTCTTC	CATHRTWGGEQFF
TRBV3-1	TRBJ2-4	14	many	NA	TGTGCCAGCAGCCGTAATTCATTTTCGGACATTCAGTACTTC	CASSRNSFSDIQYF
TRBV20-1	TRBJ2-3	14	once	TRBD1	TGCAGTGCCCGGACAGGGTATGAGGCAGATACGCAGTATTTT	CSARTGYEADTQYF
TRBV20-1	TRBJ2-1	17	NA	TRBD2	TGCAGTGCTAGTCCGGGGACTAGCGGGGGATATTACAATGAGCAGTTCTTC	CSASPGTSGGYYNEQFF
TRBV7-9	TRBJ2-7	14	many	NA	TGTGCCAGCAGCTTAGTAGCAGGTCCCTACGAGCAGTACTTC	CASSLVAGPYEQYF
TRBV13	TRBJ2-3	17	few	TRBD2	TGTGCCAGCAGCTCGACTAGCGGGAGGGGTATCCACGATACGCAGTATTTT	CASSSTSGRGIHDTQYF
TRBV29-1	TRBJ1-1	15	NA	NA	TGCAGCGTTGAAGGGGGTGGACAGACGAACACTGAAGCTTTCTTT	CSVEGGGQTNTEAFF
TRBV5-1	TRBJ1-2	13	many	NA	TGCGCCAGCAGCTTGGAAGGGAACAATGGCTACACCTTC	CASSLEGNNGYTF
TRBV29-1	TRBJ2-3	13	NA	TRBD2	TGCAGCGCTGGACTAGCGTCGACAGATACGCAGTATTTT	CSAGLASTDTQYF
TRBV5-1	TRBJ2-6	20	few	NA	TGCGCCAGCAGCTTGGTAAGCTGGGCCCTTAAGGGTTCAGGGGCCAACGTCCTGACTTTC	CASSLVSWALKGSGANVLTF
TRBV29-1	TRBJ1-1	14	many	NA	TGCAGCGTTGTGTCTGGCAGGGGAGTACCTGAAGCTTTCTTT	CSVVSGRGVPEAFF
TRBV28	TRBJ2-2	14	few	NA	TGTGCCAGCAGAGGAGACTATCACACCGGGGAGCTGTTTTTT	CASRGDYHTGELFF
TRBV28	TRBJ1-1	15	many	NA	TGTGCCAGCAGTTCACACAGGCGTAGGAACACTGAAGCTTTCTTT	CASSSHRRRNTEAFF
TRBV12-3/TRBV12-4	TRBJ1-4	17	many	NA	TGTGCCAGCAGTCGGAGGCAGGGACACTTAACTAATGAAAAACTGTTTTTT	CASSRRQGHLTNEKLFF
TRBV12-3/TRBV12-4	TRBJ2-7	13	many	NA	TGTGCCAGCAGGCGGGACAGCTCCTACGAGCAGTACTTC	CASRRDSSYEQYF
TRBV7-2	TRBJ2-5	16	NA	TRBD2	TGTGCCAGCAGCTCCGGGACTAGCCCGTGGGAAGAGACCCAGTACTTC	CASSSGTSPWEETQYF
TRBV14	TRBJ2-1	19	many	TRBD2	TGTGCCAGCAGCCAAGATCGACTAGCGGGGGGGCCACTCTACAATGAGCAGTTCTTC	CASSQDRLAGGPLYNEQFF
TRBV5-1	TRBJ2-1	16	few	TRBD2	TGCGCCAGCAGCAAGGGACTAGCGGGAGGCTACAATGAGCAGTTCTTC	CASSKGLAGGYNEQFF
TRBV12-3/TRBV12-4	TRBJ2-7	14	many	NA	TGTGCCAGCAGTTTGGTCAGGCCTCCCTACGAGCAGTACTTC	CASSLVRPPYEQYF
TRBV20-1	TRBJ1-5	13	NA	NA	TGCAGCTGCAGGGGCTACGGTAGTCAGCCCCAGCATTTT	CSCRGYGSQPQHF
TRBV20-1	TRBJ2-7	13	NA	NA	TGCAGTGCTCGACTAGGGGGTCTGGGCGAGCAGTACTTC	CSARLGGLGEQYF
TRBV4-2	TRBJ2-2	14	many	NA	TGTGCCAGCAGCCAAGGAGGAGACACCGGGGAGCTGTTTTTT	CASSQGGDTGELFF
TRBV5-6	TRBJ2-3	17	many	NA	TGTGCCAGCAGCCTGGATATAGGGGGGGCCGCCTCTGATACGCAGTATTTT	CASSLDIGGAASDTQYF
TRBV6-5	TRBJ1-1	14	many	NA	TGTGCCAGCACGCCTCCCCCGTTTGGCCCTGAAGCTTTCTTT	CASTPPPFGPEAFF
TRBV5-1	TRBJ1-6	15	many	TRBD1	TGCGCCAGCAGCGGTGAGGGGACAGGGTTCTCACCCCTCCACTTT	CASSGEGTGFSPLHF
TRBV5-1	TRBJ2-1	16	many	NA	TGCGCCAGCAGCTTGAGGCGGATGAGCTCCTACAATGAGCAGTTCTTC	CASSLRRMSSYNEQFF
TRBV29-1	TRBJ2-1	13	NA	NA	TGCAGCGTTCAACAATTGATAAACAATGAGCAGTTCTTC	CSVQQLINNEQFF
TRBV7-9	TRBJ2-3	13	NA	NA	TGTGCCAGCAGCCCCGCCCTTCGTGATACGCAGTATTTT	CASSPALRDTQYF
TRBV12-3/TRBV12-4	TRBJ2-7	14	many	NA	TGTGCCAGCAGGTCACAGGGTTGGTCCTACGAGCAGTACTTC	CASRSQGWSYEQYF
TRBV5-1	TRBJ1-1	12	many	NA	TGCGCCAGCAGCGGACAGATGAGGGAAGCTTTCTTT	CASSGQMREAFF
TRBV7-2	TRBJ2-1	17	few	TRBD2	TGTGCCAGCAGCTTAACTAGCGGGAGGGGAGGGAACAATGAGCAGTTCTTC	CASSLTSGRGGNNEQFF
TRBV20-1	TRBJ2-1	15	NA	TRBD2	TGCAGTGCTCGTGCACTAGCGGGGCGCTACAATGAGCAGTTCTTC	CSARALAGRYNEQFF
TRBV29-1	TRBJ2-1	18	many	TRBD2	TGCAGCGTTGAAATGGGTAGCGGGAGGGCCAAAGTCTACAATGAGCAGTTCTTC	CSVEMGSGRAKVYNEQFF
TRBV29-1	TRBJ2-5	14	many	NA	TGCAGCGTTGATAATCCCGGGGCCCAAGAGACCCAGTACTTC	CSVDNPGAQETQYF
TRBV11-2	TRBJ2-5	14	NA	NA	TGTGCCAGCAGCTTACGTGTGTACCAAGAGACCCAGTACTTC	CASSLRVYQETQYF
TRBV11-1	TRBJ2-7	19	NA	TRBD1	TGTGCCAGCAGCTTATATGGGACAGAATTTTTACCTTCCCTTTACGAGCAGTACTTC	CASSLYGTEFLPSLYEQYF
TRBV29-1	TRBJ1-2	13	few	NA	TGCAGCGTTATGGACCGAGCTGGTCTTGGCTACACCTTC	CSVMDRAGLGYTF
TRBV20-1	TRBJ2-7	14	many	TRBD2	TGCAGTGCTAGAGGCCAAGCGGGAGACCACGAGCAGTACTTC	CSARGQAGDHEQYF
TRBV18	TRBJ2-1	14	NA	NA	TGTGCCAGCTCACCACCAGGGACCCCCAGTGAGCAGTTCTTC	CASSPPGTPSEQFF
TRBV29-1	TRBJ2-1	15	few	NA	TGCAGCGTTGAATTCTCGATTGTGGTCAACGGTGAGCAGTTCTTC	CSVEFSIVVNGEQFF
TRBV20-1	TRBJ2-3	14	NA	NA	TGCAGTGCCAGCGCCCAATATAGTCGAGATACGCAGTATTTT	CSASAQYSRDTQYF
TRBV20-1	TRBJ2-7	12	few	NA	TGCAGTGCTTCGGCGATCAGCTACGAGCAGTACTTC	CSASAISYEQYF
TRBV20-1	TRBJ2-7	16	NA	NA	TGCAGTGCTCAAGCCCGACAGGTTGGGTATGGCGACGAGCAGTACTTC	CSAQARQVGYGDEQYF
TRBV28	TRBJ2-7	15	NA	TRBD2	TGTGCCAGCAGTTTAAGCATCGGGGGGGGGGACGAGCAGTACTTC	CASSLSIGGGDEQYF
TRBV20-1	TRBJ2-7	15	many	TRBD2	TGCAGTGCTAGAGAGCTAGCGGGAGGCTACTACGAGCAGTACTTC	CSARELAGGYYEQYF